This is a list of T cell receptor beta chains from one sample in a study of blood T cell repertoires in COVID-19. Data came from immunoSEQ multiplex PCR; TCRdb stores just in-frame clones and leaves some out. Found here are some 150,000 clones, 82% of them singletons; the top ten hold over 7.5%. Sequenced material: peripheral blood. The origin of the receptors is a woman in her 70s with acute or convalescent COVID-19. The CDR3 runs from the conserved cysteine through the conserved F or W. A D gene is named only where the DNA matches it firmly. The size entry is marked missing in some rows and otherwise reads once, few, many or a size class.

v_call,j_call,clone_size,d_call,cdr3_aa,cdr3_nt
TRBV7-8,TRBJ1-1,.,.,CASSLDRRSEAFF,TGTGCCAGCAGCTTAGACAGACGGTCTGAAGCTTTCTTT
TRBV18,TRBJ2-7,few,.,CASSPPVSSYEQYF,TGTGCCAGCTCACCACCGGTCAGTTCCTACGAGCAGTACTTC
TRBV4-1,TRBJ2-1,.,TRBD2,CASSQVSGTSGRSNEQFF,TGCGCCAGCAGCCAAGTCTCAGGGACTAGCGGGAGAAGCAATGAGCAGTTCTTC
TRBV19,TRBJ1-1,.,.,CASRADTEAFF,TGTGCCAGTAGGGCGGACACTGAAGCTTTCTTT
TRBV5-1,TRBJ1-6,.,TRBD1,CASSFGTVNSPLHF,TGCGCCAGCAGCTTCGGGACAGTCAATTCACCCCTCCACTTT
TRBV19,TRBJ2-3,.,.,CASSIDSGQHTRDTQYF,TGTGCCAGTAGTATAGATTCGGGACAACACACTAGAGATACGCAGTATTTT
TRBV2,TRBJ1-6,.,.,CASSRDKSPLHF,TGTGCCAGCAGCCGGGACAAATCACCCCTCCACTTT
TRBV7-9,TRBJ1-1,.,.,CASSLRETEAFF,TGTGCCAGCAGCTTGCGAGAGACTGAAGCTTTCTTT
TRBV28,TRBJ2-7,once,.,CASSLPRGQYSYEQYF,TGTGCCAGCAGTCTCCCCAGGGGCCAGTACTCCTACGAGCAGTACTTC
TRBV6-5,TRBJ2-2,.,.,CASNEQGDTGELFF,TGTGCCAGCAACGAACAGGGTGACACCGGGGAGCTGTTTTTT
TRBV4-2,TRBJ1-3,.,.,CASSQDAGPGNTIYF,TGTGCCAGCAGCCAAGATGCGGGGCCTGGAAACACCATATATTTT
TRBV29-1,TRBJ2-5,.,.,CSIRTVGGQETQYF,TGCAGCATTCGAACCGTAGGAGGCCAAGAGACCCAGTACTTC
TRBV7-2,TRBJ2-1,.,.,CASSLAWGEKGNEQFF,TGTGCCAGCAGCTTAGCGTGGGGGGAGAAGGGCAATGAGCAGTTCTTC
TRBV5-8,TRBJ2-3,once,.,CASSFRGVGTDTQYF,TGTGCCAGCAGCTTTAGAGGTGTGGGCACAGATACGCAGTATTTT
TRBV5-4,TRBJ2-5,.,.,CASSSSGTQYF,TGTGCCAGCAGCTCTTCGGGGACCCAGTACTTC
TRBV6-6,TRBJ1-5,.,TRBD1,CASSPRQQGGNQPQHF,TGTGCCAGCAGTCCTCGACAGCAGGGGGGCAATCAGCCCCAGCATTTT
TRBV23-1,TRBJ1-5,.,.,CASSPVGGRHSNQPQHF,TGCGCCAGCAGTCCGGTCGGAGGCAGGCATAGCAATCAGCCCCAGCATTTT
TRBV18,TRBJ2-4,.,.,CASSPPGGIQYF,TGTGCCAGCTCACCACCGGGGGGCATTCAGTACTTC
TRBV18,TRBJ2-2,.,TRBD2,CASSPSTSGNTGELFF,TGTGCCAGCTCACCATCGACTAGCGGAAACACCGGGGAGCTGTTTTTT
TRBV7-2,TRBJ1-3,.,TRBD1,CASTLTGDGNTIYF,TGTGCCAGCACACTTACAGGGGATGGAAACACCATATATTTT
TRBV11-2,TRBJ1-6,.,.,CASSQNSPLHF,TGTGCCAGCAGTCAGAATTCACCCCTCCACTTT
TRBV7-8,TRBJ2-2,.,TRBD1,CASARQGVSTGELFF,TGTGCCAGCGCGAGACAGGGAGTCAGCACCGGGGAGCTGTTTTTT
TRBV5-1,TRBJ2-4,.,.,CASSLDGMEGNIQYF,TGCGCCAGCAGCTTGGACGGGATGGAGGGAAACATTCAGTACTTC
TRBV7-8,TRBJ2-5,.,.,CASSLALGAQAETQYF,TGTGCCAGCAGCTTAGCGCTGGGGGCGCAGGCGGAGACCCAGTACTTC